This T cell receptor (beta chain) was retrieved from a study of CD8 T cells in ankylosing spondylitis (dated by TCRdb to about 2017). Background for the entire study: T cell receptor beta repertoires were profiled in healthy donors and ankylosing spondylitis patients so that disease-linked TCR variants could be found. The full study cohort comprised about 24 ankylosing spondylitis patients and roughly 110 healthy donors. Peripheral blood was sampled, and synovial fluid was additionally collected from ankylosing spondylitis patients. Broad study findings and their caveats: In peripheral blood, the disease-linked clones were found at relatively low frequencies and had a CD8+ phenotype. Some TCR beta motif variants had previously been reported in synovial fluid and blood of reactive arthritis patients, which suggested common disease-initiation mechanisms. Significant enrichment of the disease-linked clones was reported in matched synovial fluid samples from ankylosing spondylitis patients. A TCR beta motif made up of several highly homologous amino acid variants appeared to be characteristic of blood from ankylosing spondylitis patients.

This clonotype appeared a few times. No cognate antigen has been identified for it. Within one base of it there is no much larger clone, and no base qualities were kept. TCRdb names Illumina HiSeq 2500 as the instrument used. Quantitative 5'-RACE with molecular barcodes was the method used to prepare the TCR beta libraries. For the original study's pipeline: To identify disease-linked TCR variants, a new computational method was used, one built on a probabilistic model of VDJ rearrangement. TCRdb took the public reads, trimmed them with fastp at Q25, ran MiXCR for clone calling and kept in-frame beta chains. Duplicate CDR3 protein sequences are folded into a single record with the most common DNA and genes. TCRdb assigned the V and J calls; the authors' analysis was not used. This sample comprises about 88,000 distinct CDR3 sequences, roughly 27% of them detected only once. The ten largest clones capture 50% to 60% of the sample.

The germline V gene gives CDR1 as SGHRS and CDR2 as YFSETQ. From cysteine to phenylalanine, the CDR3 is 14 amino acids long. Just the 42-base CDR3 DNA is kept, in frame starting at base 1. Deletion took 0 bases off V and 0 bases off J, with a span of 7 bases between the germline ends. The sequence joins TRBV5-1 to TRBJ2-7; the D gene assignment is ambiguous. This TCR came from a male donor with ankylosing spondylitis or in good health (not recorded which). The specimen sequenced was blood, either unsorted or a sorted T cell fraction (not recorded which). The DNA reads TGCGCCAGCAGCTTGGGCAGGAGCTCCTACGAGCAGTACTTC. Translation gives CASSLGRSSYEQYF.